This T cell receptor beta chain originates from a study of cytomegalovirus exposure and HLA in healthy donors. The study, taken as a whole, reports: Common viral pathogens seemed, in a later analysis, to connect with several of the most significant clusters.

Germline V lookup: CDR1 KGHSH, CDR2 LQKENI. V lost 2 bases and J lost 2, with 8 bases in between. The CDR3 spans 14 residues. This clone was observed a few times. The antigen remains undetermined. The PCR contained 60 Vbeta and 13 Jbeta primers. Generated by immunoSEQ multiplex PCR, the TCRdb table keeps only in-frame clones and is missing some. This table holds 110,000 to 150,000 clones, roughly four fifths found once. This receptor was taken from a man aged 18 to 30 in good health and CMV-seropositive. Source material: PBMCs. The rearrangement uses TRBV18 and TRBJ2-3; a weak D match, TRBD1 (6 bases). The chain's CDR3 is CASSPRTVTDTQYF. The CDR3 region has the DNA TGTGCCAGCTCACCAAGGACAGTCACAGATACGCAGTATTTT.